This T cell receptor (beta chain) came from a study of OX40 agonist ivuxolimab in advanced cancers. The method was immunoSEQ multiplex PCR; TCRdb's version includes in-frame clones alone and lacks a portion of them. This sample has tens of thousands of clones, with 65% to 90% found just once. The starting material was CD4+ or CD8+ T cells sorted from blood, obtained in a trial of the OX40 agonist ivuxolimab. This receptor was taken from an adult with an advanced solid tumor such as melanoma, head and neck, liver or kidney cancer.

CDR3 bases: TGTGCCAGTAGTAGGAGGGGCGGGAGCGGCGGCAACGAGCAGTACTTC. Its protein product is CASSRRGGSGGNEQYF. The V gene is TRBV19, the J gene TRBJ2-7; 7 bases line up with TRBD2. Germline loops: CDR1 LNHDA, CDR2 SQIVND (reference sequence). The CDR3 totals 16 residues. The ends lost 4 bases at V and 5 bases at J; junction bases unmatched: 14.